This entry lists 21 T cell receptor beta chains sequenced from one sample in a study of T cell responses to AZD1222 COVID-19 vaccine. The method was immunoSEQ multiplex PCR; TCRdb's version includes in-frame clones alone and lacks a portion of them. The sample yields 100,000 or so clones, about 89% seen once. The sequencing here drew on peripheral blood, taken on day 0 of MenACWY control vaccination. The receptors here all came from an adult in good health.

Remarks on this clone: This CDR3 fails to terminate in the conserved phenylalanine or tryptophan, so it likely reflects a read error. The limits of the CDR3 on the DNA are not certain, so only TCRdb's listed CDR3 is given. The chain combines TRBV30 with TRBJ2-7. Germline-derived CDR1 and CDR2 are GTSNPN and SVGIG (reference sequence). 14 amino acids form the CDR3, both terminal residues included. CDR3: CAWSVGDRGGTLIP.

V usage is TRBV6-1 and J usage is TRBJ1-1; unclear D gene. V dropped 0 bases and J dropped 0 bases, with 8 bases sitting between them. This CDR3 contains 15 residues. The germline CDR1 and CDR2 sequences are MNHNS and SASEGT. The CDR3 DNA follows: TGTGCCAGCAGTGAAGCATCCGGGGTGAACACTGAAGCTTTCTTT. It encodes CASSEASGVNTEAFF.

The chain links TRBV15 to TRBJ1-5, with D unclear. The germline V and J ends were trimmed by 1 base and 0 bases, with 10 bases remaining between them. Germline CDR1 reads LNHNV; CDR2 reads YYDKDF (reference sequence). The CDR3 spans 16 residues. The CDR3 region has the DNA TGTGCCACCAGCAGAGGCGGGTACGGTAGCAATCAGCCCCAGCATTTT. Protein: CATSRGGYGSNQPQHF. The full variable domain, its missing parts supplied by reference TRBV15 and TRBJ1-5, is DAMVIQNPRYQVTQFGKPVTLSCSQTLNHNVMYWYQQKSSQAPKLLFHYYDKDFNNEADTPDNFQSRRPNTSFCFLDIRSPGLGDTAMYLCATSRGGYGSNQPQHFGDGTRLSIL.

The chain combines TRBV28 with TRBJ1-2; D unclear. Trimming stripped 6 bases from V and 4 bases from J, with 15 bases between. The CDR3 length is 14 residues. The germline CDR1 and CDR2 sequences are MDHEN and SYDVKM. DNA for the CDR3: TGTGCCAGCAGCGCAGATTCCGAAACCTATGGCTACACCTTC. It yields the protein CASSADSETYGYTF.

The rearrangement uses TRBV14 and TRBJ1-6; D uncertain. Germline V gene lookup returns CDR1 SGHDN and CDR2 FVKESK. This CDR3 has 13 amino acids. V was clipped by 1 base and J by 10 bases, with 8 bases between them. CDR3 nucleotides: TGTGCCAGCAGCCAAGTAGGAGTGTCACCCCTCCACTTT. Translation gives CASSQVGVSPLHF.

The CDR3 spells CASSQEPGANTGELFF. As DNA, the CDR3 is TGTGCCAGCAGCCAAGAACCAGGGGCGAACACCGGGGAGCTGTTTTTT. The chain has TRBV4-2 and TRBJ2-2; possible D gene TRBD1, 6 bases. Trimming pared 0 bases from V and 0 bases from J, leaving 8 bases between. This CDR3 has 16 amino acids. Per germline, CDR1 LGHNA and CDR2 YNFKEQ.

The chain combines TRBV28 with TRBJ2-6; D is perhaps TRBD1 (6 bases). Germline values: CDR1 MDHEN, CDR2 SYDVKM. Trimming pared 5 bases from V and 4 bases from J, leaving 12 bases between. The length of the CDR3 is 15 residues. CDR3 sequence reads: CASSTPGVGANVLTF. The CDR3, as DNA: TGTGCCAGCAGTACCCCAGGGGTCGGGGCCAACGTCCTGACTTTC.

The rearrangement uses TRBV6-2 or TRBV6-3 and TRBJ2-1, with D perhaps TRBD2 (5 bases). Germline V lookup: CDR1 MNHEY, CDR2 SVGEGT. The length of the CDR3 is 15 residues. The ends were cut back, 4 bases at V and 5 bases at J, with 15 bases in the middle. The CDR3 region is CASSWERHGDNEQFF. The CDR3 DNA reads TGTGCCAGCAGTTGGGAGCGCCACGGGGACAATGAGCAGTTCTTC.

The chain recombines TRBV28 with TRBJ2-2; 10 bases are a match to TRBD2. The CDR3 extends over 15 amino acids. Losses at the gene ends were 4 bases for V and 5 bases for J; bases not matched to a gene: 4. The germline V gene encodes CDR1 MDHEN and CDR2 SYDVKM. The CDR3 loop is CASSSGTSVTGELFF. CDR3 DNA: TGTGCCAGCAGTTCCGGGACTAGCGTGACCGGGGAGCTGTTTTTT.

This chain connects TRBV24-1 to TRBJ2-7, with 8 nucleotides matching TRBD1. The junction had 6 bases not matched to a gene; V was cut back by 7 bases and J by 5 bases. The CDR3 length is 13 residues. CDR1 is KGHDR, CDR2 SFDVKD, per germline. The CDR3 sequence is CATRGTGSDEQYF. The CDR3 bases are TGTGCCACCAGGGGGACAGGCTCAGACGAGCAGTACTTC.

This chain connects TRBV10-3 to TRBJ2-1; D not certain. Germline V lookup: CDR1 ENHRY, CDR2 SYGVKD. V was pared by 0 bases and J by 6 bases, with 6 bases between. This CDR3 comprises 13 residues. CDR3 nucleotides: TGTGCCATCAGTGAGTCGGTCCCCAATGAGCAGTTCTTC. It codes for CAISESVPNEQFF.

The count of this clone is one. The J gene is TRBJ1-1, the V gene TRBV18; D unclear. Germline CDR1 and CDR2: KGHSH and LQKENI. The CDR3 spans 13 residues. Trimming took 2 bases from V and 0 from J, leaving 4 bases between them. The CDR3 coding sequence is TGTGCCAGCTCACCAAGCATGAACACTGAAGCTTTCTTT. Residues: CASSPSMNTEAFF. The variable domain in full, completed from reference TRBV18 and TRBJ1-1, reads NAGVMQNPRHLVRRRGQEARLRCSPMKGHSHVYWYRQLPEEGLKFMVYLQKENIIDESGMPKERFSAEFPKEGPSILRIQQVVRGDSAAYFCASSPSMNTEAFFGQGTRLTVV.

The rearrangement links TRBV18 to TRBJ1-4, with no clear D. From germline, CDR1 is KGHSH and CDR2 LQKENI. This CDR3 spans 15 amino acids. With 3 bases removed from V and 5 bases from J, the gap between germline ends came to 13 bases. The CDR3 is CASSPPGSFNEKLFF. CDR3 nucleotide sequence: TGTGCCAGCTCACCTCCCGGGTCGTTCAATGAAAAACTGTTTTTT.

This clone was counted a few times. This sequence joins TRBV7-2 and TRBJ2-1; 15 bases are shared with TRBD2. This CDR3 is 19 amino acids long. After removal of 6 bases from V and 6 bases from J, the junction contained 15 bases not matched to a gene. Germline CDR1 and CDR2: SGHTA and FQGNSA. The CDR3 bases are TGTGCCAGCAGTCAAAGTAGGGGGGGACTAGCGGGAGGCCGCAATGAGCAGTTCTTC. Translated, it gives CASSQSRGGLAGGRNEQFF.

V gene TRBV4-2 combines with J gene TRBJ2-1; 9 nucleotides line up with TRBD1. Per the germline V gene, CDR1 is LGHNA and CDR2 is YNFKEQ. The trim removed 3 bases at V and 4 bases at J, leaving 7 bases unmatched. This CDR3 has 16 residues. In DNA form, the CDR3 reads TGTGCCAGCAGCCATGAGGACAGGGGAGGTTACAATGAGCAGTTCTTC. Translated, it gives CASSHEDRGGYNEQFF.

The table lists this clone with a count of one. The CDR3 DNA sequence: TGTGCCAGCAGCTTAGGACAGCTGAACACTGAAGCTTTCTTT. It translates to CASSLGQLNTEAFF. The V gene is TRBV7-2, the J gene TRBJ1-1; possibly TRBD1 for D (5 bases). The CDR3 runs to 14 residues. Germline CDR1 SGHTA, CDR2 FQGNSA. Trimming removed 1 base at V and 0 bases at J, with 6 bases between.

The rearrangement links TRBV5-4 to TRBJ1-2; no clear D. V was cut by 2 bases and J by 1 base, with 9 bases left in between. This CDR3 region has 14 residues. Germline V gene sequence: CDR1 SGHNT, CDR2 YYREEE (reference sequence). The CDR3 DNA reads TGTGCCAGCAGCTTAGTGGGGAGTAACTATGGCTACACCTTC. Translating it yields CASSLVGSNYGYTF.

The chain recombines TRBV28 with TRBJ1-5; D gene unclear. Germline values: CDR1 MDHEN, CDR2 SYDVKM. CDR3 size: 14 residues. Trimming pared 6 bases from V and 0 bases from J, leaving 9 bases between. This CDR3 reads CASRDVNSNQPQHF. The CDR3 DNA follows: TGTGCCAGCAGGGACGTTAATAGCAATCAGCCCCAGCATTTT.

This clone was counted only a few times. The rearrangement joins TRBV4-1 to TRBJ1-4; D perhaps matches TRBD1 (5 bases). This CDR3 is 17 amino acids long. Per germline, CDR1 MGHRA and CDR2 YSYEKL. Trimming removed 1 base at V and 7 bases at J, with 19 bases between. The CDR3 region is CASSQGESAGSFEKLFF. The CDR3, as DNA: TGCGCCAGCAGCCAAGGAGAGAGCGCAGGGTCCTTTGAAAAACTGTTTTTT.

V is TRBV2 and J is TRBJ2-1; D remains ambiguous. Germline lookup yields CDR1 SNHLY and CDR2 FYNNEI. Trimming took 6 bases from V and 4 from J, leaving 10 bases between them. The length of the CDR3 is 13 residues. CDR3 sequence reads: CASRGDLYNEQFF. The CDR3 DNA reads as TGTGCCAGCAGGGGTGACCTGTACAATGAGCAGTTCTTC. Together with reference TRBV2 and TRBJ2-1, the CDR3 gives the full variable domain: EPEVTQTPSHQVTQMGQEVILRCVPISNHLYFYWYRQILGQKVEFLVSFYNNEISEKSEIFDDQFSVERPDGSNFTLKIRSTKLEDSAMYFCASRGDLYNEQFFGPGTRLTVL.

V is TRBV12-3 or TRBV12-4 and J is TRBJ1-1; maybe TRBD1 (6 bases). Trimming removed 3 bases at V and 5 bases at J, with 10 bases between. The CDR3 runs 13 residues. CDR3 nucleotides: TGTGCCAGCAGTTTGGACAGTGGGACTGAAGCTTTCTTT. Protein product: CASSLDSGTEAFF.